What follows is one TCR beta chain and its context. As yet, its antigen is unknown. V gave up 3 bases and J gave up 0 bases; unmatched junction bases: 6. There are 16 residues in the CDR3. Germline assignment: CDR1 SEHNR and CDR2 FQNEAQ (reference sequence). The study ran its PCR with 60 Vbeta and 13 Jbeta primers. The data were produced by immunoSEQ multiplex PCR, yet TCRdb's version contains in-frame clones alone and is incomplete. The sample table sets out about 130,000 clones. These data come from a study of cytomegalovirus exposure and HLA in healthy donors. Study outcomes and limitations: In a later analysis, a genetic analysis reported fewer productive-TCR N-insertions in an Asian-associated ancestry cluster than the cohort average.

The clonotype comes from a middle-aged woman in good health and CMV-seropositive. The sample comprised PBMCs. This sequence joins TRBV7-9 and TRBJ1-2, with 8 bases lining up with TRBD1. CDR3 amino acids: CASSFLQGAANYGYTF. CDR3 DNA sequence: TGTGCCAGCAGCTTCCTCCAGGGGGCTGCTAACTATGGCTACACCTTC.